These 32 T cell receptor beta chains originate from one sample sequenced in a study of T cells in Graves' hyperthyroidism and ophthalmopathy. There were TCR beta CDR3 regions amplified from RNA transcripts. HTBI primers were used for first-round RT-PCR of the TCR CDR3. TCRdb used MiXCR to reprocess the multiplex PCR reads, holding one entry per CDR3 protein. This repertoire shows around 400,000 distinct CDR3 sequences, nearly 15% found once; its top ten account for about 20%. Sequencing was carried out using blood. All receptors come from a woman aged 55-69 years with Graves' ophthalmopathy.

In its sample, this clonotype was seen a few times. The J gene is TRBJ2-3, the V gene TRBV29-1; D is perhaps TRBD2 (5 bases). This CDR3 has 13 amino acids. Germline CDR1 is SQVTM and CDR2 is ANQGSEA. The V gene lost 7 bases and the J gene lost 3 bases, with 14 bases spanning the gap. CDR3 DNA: TGCAGCGGCGGAAGGAGGTGGACAGATACGCAGTATTTT. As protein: CSGGRRWTDTQYF.

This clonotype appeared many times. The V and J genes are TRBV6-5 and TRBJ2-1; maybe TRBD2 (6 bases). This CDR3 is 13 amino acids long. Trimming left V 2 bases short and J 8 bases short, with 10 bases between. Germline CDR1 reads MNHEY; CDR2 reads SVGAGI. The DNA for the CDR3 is TGTGCCAGCAGTTACCGGCCGGGGGATGAGCAGTTCTTC. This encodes CASSYRPGDEQFF.

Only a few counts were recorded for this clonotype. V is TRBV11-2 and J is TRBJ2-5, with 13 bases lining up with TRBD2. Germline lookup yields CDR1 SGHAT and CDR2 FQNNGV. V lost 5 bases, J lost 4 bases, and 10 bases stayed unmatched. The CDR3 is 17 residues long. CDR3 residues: CASSPGLAGAAGETQYF. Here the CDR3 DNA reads TGTGCCAGCAGCCCCGGACTAGCGGGGGCGGCGGGAGAGACCCAGTACTTC. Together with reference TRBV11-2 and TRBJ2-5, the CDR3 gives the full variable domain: EAGVAQSPRYKIIEKRQSVAFWCNPISGHATLYWYQQILGQGPKLLIQFQNNGVVDDSQLPKDRFSAERLKGVDSTLKIQPAKLEDSAVYLCASSPGLAGAAGETQYFGPGTRLLVL.

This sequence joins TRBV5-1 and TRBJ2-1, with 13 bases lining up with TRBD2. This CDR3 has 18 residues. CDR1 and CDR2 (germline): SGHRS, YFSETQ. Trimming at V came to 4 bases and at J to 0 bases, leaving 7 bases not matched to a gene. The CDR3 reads CASSPDRTSGGSYNEQFF. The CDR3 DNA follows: TGCGCCAGCAGCCCAGACCGGACTAGCGGGGGCTCCTACAATGAGCAGTTCTTC.

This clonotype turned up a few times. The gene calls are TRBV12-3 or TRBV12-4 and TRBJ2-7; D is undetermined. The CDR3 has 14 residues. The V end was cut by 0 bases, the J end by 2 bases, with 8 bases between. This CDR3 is CASSLARSTYEQYF. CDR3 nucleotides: TGTGCCAGCAGTTTAGCCAGGTCCACCTACGAGCAGTACTTC.

DNA of the CDR3: TGTGCCAGCAGTTACTCGACCGGGGCCACTGAAGCTTTCTTT. This codes for CASSYSTGATEAFF. The rearrangement joins TRBV6-6 to TRBJ1-1; TRBD1 is a possible D gene (5 bases). The germline V gene encodes CDR1 MNHNY and CDR2 SVGAGI (reference sequence). The CDR3 spans 14 residues. Trimming pared 0 bases from V and 4 bases from J, leaving 9 bases between.

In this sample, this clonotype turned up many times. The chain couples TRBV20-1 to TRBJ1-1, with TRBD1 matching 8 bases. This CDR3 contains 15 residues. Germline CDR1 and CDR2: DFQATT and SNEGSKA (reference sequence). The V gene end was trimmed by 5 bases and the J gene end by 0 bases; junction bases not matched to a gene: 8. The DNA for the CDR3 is TGCAGTGCTCCAAAGACAGGGGACTTGAACACTGAAGCTTTCTTT. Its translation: CSAPKTGDLNTEAFF.

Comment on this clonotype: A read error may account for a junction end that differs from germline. CDR3 DNA sequence: TGTGCCAGCAGCGCATGGGCGGATTACGGGCAGTACTTC. Protein product: CASSAWADYGQYF. The chain links TRBV7-9 to TRBJ2-7; D is uncertain. The CDR3 sequence is 13 residues long. The germline CDR1 and CDR2 sequences are SEHNR and FQNEAQ (reference sequence).

Written as DNA, the CDR3 is TGCGCCAGCAGCCAAGGACTAGCGGGGTTCAGCTCCTACAATGAGCAGTTCTTC. Protein product: CASSQGLAGFSSYNEQFF. V and J are TRBV4-1 and TRBJ2-1; 11 nucleotides align to TRBD2. Germline V CDR1 and CDR2: MGHRA, YSYEKL. Unmatched junction bases numbered 5, after V lost 1 base and J lost 0 bases. This CDR3 is built from 18 residues.

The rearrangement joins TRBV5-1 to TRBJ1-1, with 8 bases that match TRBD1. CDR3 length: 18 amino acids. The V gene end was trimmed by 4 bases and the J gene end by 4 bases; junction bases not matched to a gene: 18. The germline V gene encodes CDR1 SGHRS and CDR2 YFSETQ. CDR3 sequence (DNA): TGCGCCAGCAGCACACTAGGAGTACAGGGGGTTGGTGGCACTGAAGCTTTCTTT. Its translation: CASSTLGVQGVGGTEAFF.

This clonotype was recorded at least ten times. CDR3 region: CASSPFRQGVAYEQYF. CDR3 bases: TGTGCCAGCTCACCCTTTCGGCAGGGGGTCGCCTACGAGCAGTACTTC. V gene TRBV18 combines with J gene TRBJ2-7; 7 bases align to TRBD1. CDR1 KGHSH and CDR2 LQKENI come from the germline V gene. Trimming at V came to 3 bases and at J to 2 bases, leaving 10 bases not matched to a gene. This CDR3 spans 16 amino acids.

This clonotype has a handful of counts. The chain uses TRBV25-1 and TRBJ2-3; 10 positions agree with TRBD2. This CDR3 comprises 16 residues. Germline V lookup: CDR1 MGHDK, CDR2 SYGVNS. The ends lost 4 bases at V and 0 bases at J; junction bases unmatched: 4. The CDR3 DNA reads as TGTGCCAGCAGTGGATCGGGACTAGCGAGCACAGATACGCAGTATTTT. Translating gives CASSGSGLASTDTQYF.

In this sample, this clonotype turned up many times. The CDR3 nucleotides are TGCGCCAGCAGCATTCAGCGGGAGGGCCTCTACGAGCAGTACTTC. It specifies CASSIQREGLYEQYF. This chain uses TRBV5-1 with TRBJ2-7, with 10 bases that match TRBD2. This CDR3 has 15 amino acids. The germline CDR1 and CDR2 sequences are SGHRS and YFSETQ. After removal of 4 bases from V and 3 bases from J, the junction contained 7 bases not matched to a gene.

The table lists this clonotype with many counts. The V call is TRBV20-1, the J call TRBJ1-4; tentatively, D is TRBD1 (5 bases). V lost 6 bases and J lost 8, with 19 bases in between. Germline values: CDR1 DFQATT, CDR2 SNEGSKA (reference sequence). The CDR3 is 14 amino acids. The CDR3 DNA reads TGCAGTGCAACCGAGAGGGGCATGAAGGAAAAACTGTTTTTT. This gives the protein CSATERGMKEKLFF.

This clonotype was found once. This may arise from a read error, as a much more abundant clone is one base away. CDR3 DNA sequence: TGCAGTGCTAAGATTTCGGGCCGTTCCGGGGAGCTGCTTTTT. Translating gives CSAKISGRSGELLF. This chain connects TRBV20-1 to TRBJ2-2, with TRBD2 as a possible D gene (5 bases). Germline V gene sequence: CDR1 DFQATT, CDR2 SNEGSKA (reference sequence). The CDR3 extends over 14 amino acids.

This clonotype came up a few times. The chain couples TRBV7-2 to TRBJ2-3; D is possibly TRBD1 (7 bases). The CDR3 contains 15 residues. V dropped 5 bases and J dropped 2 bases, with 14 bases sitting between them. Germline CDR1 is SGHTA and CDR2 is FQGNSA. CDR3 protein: CASSPGGRATDTQYF. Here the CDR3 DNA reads TGTGCCAGCAGCCCAGGGGGGCGGGCCACAGATACGCAGTATTTT.

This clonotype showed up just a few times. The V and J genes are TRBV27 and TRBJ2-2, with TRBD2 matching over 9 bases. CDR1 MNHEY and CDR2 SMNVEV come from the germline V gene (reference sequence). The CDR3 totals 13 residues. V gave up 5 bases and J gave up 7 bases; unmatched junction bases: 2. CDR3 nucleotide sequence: TGTGCCAGCAGTATTAGCGGGAGCGGGGAGCTGTTTTTT. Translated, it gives CASSISGSGELFF.

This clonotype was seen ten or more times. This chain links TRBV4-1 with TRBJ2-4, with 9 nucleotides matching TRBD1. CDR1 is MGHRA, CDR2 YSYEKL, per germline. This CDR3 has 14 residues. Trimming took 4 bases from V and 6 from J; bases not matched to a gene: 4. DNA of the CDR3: TGCGCCAGCAGCCTCGGGACAGGGTCAAACATTCAGTACTTC. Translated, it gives CASSLGTGSNIQYF.

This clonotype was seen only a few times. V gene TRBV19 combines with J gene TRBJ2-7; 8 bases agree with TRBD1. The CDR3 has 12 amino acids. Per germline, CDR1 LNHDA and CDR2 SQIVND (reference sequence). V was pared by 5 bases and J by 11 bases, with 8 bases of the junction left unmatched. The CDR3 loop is CASSSRQGQEYF. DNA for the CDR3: TGTGCCAGTAGTTCGCGACAGGGACAGGAGTACTTC.

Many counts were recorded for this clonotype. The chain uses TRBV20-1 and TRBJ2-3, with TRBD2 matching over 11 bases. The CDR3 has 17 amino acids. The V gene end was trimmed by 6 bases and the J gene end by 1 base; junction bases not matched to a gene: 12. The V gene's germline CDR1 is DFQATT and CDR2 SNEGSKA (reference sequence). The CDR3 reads CSALRASGRLGTDTQYF. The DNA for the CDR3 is TGCAGTGCCCTGAGGGCTAGCGGGAGGTTGGGCACAGATACGCAGTATTTT.

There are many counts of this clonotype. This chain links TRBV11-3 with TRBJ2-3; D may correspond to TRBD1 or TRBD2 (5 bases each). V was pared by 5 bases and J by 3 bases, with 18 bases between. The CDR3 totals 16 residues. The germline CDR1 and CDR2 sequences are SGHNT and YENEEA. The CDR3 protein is CASSVGTPGATDTQYF. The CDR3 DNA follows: TGTGCCAGCAGCGTTGGGACGCCTGGGGCTACAGATACGCAGTATTTT.

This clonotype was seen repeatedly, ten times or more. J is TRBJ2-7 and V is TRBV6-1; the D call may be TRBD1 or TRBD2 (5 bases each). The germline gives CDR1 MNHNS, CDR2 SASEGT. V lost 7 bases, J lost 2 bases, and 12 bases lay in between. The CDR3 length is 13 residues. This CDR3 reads CASTGQVPYEQYF. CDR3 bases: TGTGCCAGCACGGGGCAGGTCCCCTACGAGCAGTACTTC.

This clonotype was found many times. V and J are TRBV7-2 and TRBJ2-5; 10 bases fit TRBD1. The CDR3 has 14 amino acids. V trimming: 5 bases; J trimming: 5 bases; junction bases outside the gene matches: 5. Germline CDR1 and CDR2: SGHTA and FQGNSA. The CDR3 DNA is TGTGCCAGCAGCAGACAGGGGGCGCCCGAGACCCAGTACTTC. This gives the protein CASSRQGAPETQYF.

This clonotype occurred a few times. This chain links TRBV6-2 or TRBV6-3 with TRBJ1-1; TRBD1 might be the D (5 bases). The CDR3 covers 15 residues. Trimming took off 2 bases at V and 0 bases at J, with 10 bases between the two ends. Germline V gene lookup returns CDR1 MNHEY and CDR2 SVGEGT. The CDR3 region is CASSYRGYMNTEAFF. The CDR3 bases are TGTGCCAGCAGTTACAGGGGTTACATGAACACTGAAGCTTTCTTT.

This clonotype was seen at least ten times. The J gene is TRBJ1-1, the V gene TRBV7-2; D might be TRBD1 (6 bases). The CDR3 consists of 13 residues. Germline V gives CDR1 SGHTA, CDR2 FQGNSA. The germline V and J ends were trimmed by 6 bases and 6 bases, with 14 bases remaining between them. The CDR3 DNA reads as TGTGCCAGCAGTCCCCCCGGGGGCCCTGAAGCTTTCTTT. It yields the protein CASSPPGGPEAFF.

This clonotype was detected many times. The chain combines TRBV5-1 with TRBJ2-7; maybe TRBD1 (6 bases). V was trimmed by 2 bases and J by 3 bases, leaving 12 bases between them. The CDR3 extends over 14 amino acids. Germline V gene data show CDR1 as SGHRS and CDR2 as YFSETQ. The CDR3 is CASSFRDMNYEQYF. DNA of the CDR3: TGCGCCAGCAGCTTCCGGGACATGAACTACGAGCAGTACTTC. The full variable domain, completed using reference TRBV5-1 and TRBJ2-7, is KAGVTQTPRYLIKTRGQQVTLSCSPISGHRSVSWYQQTPGQGLQFLFEYFSETQRNKGNFPGRFSGRQFSNSRSEMNVSTLELGDSALYLCASSFRDMNYEQYFGPGTRLTVT.

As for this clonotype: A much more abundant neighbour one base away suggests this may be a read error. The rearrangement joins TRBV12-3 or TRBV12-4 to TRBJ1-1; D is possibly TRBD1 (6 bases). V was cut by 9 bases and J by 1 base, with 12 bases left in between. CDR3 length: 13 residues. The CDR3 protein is CARQLQGNTEAFF. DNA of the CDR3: TGTGCCAGACAGTTACAGGGGAACACTGAAGCTTTCTTT.

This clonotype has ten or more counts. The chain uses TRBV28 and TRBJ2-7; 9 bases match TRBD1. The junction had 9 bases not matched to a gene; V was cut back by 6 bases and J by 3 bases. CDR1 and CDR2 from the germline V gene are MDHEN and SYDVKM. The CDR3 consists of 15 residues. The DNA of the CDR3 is TGTGCCAGCAGACAATCCGGGACAGGGAGCTACGAGCAGTACTTC. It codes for CASRQSGTGSYEQYF.

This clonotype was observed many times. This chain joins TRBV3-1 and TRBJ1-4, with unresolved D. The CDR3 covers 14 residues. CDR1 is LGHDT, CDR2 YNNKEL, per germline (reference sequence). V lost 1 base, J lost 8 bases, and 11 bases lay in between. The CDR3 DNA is TGTGCCAGCAGCCAAGGGACTGGACGAGAAAAACTGTTTTTT. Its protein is CASSQGTGREKLFF. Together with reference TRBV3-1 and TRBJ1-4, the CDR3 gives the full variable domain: DTAVSQTPKYLVTQMGNDKSIKCEQNLGHDTMYWYKQDSKKFLKIMFSYNNKELIINETVPNRFSPKSPDKAHLNLHINSLELGDSAVYFCASSQGTGREKLFFGSGTQLSVL.

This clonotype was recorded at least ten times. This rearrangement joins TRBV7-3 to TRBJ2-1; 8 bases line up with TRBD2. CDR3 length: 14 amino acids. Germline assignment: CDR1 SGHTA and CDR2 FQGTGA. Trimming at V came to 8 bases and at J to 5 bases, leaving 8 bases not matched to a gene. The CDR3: CASGLSREDNEQFF. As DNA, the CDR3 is TGTGCCAGCGGACTCTCGCGGGAGGACAATGAGCAGTTCTTC.

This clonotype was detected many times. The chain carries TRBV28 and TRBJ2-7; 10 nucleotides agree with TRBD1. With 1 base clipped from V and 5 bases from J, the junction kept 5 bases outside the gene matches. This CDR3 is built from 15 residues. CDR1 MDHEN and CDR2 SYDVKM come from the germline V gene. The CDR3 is CASSLLGQGTHEQYF. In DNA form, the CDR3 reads TGTGCCAGCAGTTTATTGGGACAGGGGACCCACGAGCAGTACTTC.

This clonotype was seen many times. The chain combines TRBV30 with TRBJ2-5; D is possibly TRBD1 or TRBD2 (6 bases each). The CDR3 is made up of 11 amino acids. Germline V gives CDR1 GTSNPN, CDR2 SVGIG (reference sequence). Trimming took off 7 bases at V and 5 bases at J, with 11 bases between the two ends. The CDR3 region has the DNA TGTGCCTTAAAAGGGGGGGAGACCCAGTACTTC. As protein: CALKGGETQYF.